Shown below are 24 T cell receptor beta chains from a single sample sequenced in a study of CD8 T cells in Susac syndrome. RNA, at roughly 0.5 to 1 ug, was reverse transcribed with random hexamers. Using its own MiXCR run on the immunoSEQ multiplex PCR reads, TCRdb lists one record per CDR3 protein. The sample lists about 53,000 distinct CDR3 sequences, approximately 95% occurring once. Source material: CD8+ T cells from PBMCs. The receptors stem from a human donor with Susac syndrome.

The count of this clonotype is one. V usage is TRBV20-1 and J usage is TRBJ2-7, with D possibly matching TRBD2 (6 bases). The CDR3 is 13 residues long. CDR1 and CDR2 from the germline V gene are DFQATT and SNEGSKA (reference sequence). V was cut by 8 bases and J by 4 bases, with 18 bases left in between. The CDR3 DNA is TGCAGTCCCCTAGCGAGGGACGGATACGAGCAGTACTTC. This codes for CSPLARDGYEQYF.

The J gene is TRBJ1-1, the V gene TRBV5-6, with a tentative D call TRBD1 (5 bases). This CDR3 is built from 14 residues. CDR1 and CDR2 from the germline V gene are SGHDT and YYEEEE. Trimming took 4 bases from V and 8 from J, leaving 18 bases between them. The CDR3 sequence: CASSSGGRGWEAFF. As DNA, the CDR3 is TGTGCCAGCAGCAGCGGGGGACGAGGGTGGGAAGCTTTCTTT.

The V and J genes are TRBV3-1 and TRBJ1-1, with 8 bases lining up with TRBD1. The junction had 4 bases not matched to a gene; V was cut back by 1 base and J by 0 bases. Germline CDR1 LGHDT, CDR2 YNNKEL (reference sequence). CDR3 length equals 16 residues. The CDR3 loop is CASSQGAGGMNTEAFF. In DNA form, the CDR3 reads TGTGCCAGCAGCCAAGGGGCAGGGGGCATGAACACTGAAGCTTTCTTT.

The chain has TRBV20-1 and TRBJ1-5, with a possible D match to TRBD1 (5 bases). The CDR3 is 12 amino acids. Per germline, CDR1 DFQATT and CDR2 SNEGSKA (reference sequence). V was shortened by 1 base and J by 7 bases, with 8 bases between the two germline ends. The CDR3 reads CSARVGGQPQHF. The CDR3 DNA follows: TGCAGTGCTAGAGTTGGGGGGCAGCCCCAGCATTTT.

This clonotype has more than one count but fewer than ten. The CDR3 reads CASSQERGLLLETQYF. DNA of the CDR3: TGTGCCAGCAGCCAAGAACGGGGGCTCCTTCTGGAGACCCAGTACTTC. The gene calls are TRBV14 and TRBJ2-5; D possibly uses TRBD1 or TRBD2 (6 bases each). Trimming left V 0 bases short and J 5 bases short, with 16 bases between. Per the germline V gene, CDR1 is SGHDN and CDR2 is FVKESK. The CDR3 has 16 amino acids.

V and J are TRBV12-5 and TRBJ2-1; 10 nucleotides match TRBD1. This CDR3 comprises 11 residues. Trimming removed 3 bases from V and 15 bases from J; junction bases left unmatched: 2. Germline V gene sequence: CDR1 LGHNT, CDR2 FRNRAP. The CDR3 DNA is TGTGCTAGTGGTTTCGGGGACAGGGGGTTCTTC. Protein product: CASGFGDRGFF. Based on the CDR3 plus reference TRBV12-5 and TRBJ2-1, the full variable domain is DARVTQTPRHKVTEMGQEVTMRCQPILGHNTVFWYRQTMMQGLELLAYFRNRAPLDDSGMPKDRFSAEMPDATLATLKIQPSEPRDSAVYFCASGFGDRGFFGPGTRLTVL.

This chain uses TRBV3-1 with TRBJ1-4; 10 bases are a match to TRBD1. The CDR3 runs 17 residues. The V segment lost 1 base and the J segment 6 bases; nucleotides outside the gene matches: 8. CDR1 and CDR2 (germline): LGHDT, YNNKEL (reference sequence). CDR3 in amino acids: CASSQASDRGWDEKLFF. For the CDR3, the DNA is TGTGCCAGCAGCCAAGCCTCGGACAGGGGGTGGGATGAAAAACTGTTTTTT. The full variable domain, its missing parts supplied by reference TRBV3-1 and TRBJ1-4, is DTAVSQTPKYLVTQMGNDKSIKCEQNLGHDTMYWYKQDSKKFLKIMFSYNNKELIINETVPNRFSPKSPDKAHLNLHINSLELGDSAVYFCASSQASDRGWDEKLFFGSGTQLSVL.

This chain uses TRBV7-7 with TRBJ2-5; TRBD2 agrees at 11 bases. Germline V gene sequence: CDR1 SSHAT, CDR2 FNYEAQ (reference sequence). The CDR3 sequence is 15 residues long. V trimming: 1 base; J trimming: 4 bases; junction bases outside the gene matches: 2. Here the CDR3 reads CASSLGLAGLETQYF. CDR3 coding DNA: TGTGCCAGCAGCTTAGGACTAGCGGGGTTAGAGACCCAGTACTTC.

J is TRBJ2-3 and V is TRBV29-1, with TRBD1 matching over 7 bases. Germline-derived CDR1 and CDR2 are SQVTM and ANQGSEA. The CDR3 loop spans 15 amino acids. Trimming at V came to 5 bases and at J to 2 bases, leaving 10 bases not matched to a gene. CDR3 in DNA: TGCAGCGTTTACGGCCCGACAGGGACCACAGATACGCAGTATTTT. This gives the protein CSVYGPTGTTDTQYF.

CDR3 nucleotides: TGCGCCAGCAGCCCGGACACCACCTACGAGCAGTACTTC. Translation: CASSPDTTYEQYF. V usage is TRBV5-1 and J usage is TRBJ2-7, with a weak D call TRBD1 (5 bases). Looked up from germline, CDR1 is SGHRS and CDR2 is YFSETQ. This CDR3 spans 13 amino acids. Trimming removed 4 bases at V and 2 bases at J, with 10 bases between.

The chain employs TRBV27 and TRBJ2-1; 8 positions agree with TRBD2. The CDR3 has 13 amino acids. Looked up from germline, CDR1 is MNHEY and CDR2 is SMNVEV (reference sequence). V dropped 6 bases and J dropped 8; count of bases not matched to a gene: 6. The CDR3: CASSGGAWYEQFF. CDR3 nucleotide sequence: TGTGCCAGCAGCGGGGGGGCCTGGTATGAGCAGTTCTTC.

The chain is built from TRBV12-5 and TRBJ2-3, with 11 nucleotides matching TRBD2. Germline V gene data show CDR1 as LGHNT and CDR2 as FRNRAP. The length of the CDR3 is 16 residues. V lost 7 bases and J lost 2; bases outside the gene matches: 8. CDR3 bases: TGTGCTAGTGACCGGACTAGCGGGCGAAACACAGATACGCAGTATTTT. Encoded protein: CASDRTSGRNTDTQYF.

This clonotype has a single count. V and J are TRBV12-3 or TRBV12-4 and TRBJ2-5; weak D call: TRBD1 (5 bases). V lost 2 bases to trimming and J lost 0 bases, with 7 bases between them. The CDR3 totals 14 residues. The CDR3 here is CASSLWGYQETQYF. Written as DNA, the CDR3 is TGTGCCAGCAGTTTATGGGGCTACCAAGAGACCCAGTACTTC.

V and J are TRBV19 and TRBJ2-7; D is perhaps TRBD1 (6 bases). The CDR3 has 16 amino acids. V was clipped by 4 bases and J by 3 bases, with 19 bases between them. The germline V gene has CDR1 LNHDA and CDR2 SQIVND (reference sequence). CDR3 loop: CASSTSFGGVFYEQYF. The CDR3 coding sequence is TGTGCCAGTAGTACGAGCTTTGGGGGCGTTTTCTACGAGCAGTACTTC.

The rearrangement links TRBV19 to TRBJ2-4; TRBD1 matches at 8 bases. CDR1 and CDR2 (germline): LNHDA, SQIVND (reference sequence). The CDR3 has 13 amino acids. Trimming at V came to 3 bases and at J to 7 bases, leaving 2 bases not matched to a gene. CDR3 in DNA: TGTGCCAGTAGTATTACAGGGGGGAACATTCAGTACTTC. Its protein is CASSITGGNIQYF.

The chain links TRBV7-9 to TRBJ2-3; D is perhaps TRBD1 or TRBD2 (5 bases each). The CDR3 has 14 residues. V was shortened by 5 bases and J by 2 bases, with 11 bases between the two germline ends. From germline, CDR1 is SEHNR and CDR2 FQNEAQ (reference sequence). DNA for the CDR3: TGTGCCAGCAGCCAGGGACCCTACACAGATACGCAGTATTTT. Its protein product is CASSQGPYTDTQYF.

This clonotype was detected only once. The V and J genes are TRBV7-9 and TRBJ1-1, with no clear D. V dropped 4 bases and J dropped 6 bases, with 6 bases sitting between them. The CDR3 is 11 residues long. CDR1 is SEHNR, CDR2 FQNEAQ, per germline (reference sequence). CDR3 sequence: CASSSSPEAFF. DNA for the CDR3: TGTGCCAGCAGCTCGAGCCCTGAAGCTTTCTTT. Filled out from reference TRBV7-9 and TRBJ1-1, the complete variable domain reads DTGVSQNPRHKITKRGQNVTFRCDPISEHNRLYWYRQTLGQGPEFLTYFQNEAQLEKSRLLSDRFSAERPKGSFSTLEIQRTEQGDSAMYLCASSSSPEAFFGQGTRLTVV.

V and J are TRBV12-5 and TRBJ2-7; a possible D gene is TRBD2 (7 bases). Germline V gives CDR1 LGHNT, CDR2 FRNRAP. The CDR3 consists of 15 residues. Trimming removed 1 base at V and 0 bases at J, with 10 bases between. The CDR3 coding sequence is TGTGCTAGTGGTTTGGACGGGGGGCGCTCCTACGAGCAGTACTTC. Translated, it gives CASGLDGGRSYEQYF.

This chain uses TRBV7-6 with TRBJ1-2; the match to TRBD1 covers 7 bases. V was pared by 5 bases and J by 8 bases, with 5 bases of the junction left unmatched. The CDR3 totals 12 residues. Germline CDR1 reads SGHVS; CDR2 reads FNYEAQ. CDR3 loop: CASSADRAGYTF. The CDR3 DNA follows: TGTGCCAGCAGCGCAGACAGGGCCGGCTACACCTTC.

The rearrangement links TRBV3-1 to TRBJ1-2, with D possibly being TRBD1 (6 bases). The CDR3 spans 15 residues. Germline CDR1 LGHDT, CDR2 YNNKEL (reference sequence). Trimming stripped 4 bases from V and 1 base from J, with 13 bases between. The CDR3 nucleotides read TGTGCCAGCAGCCCCAGGACAGCGATTAACTATGGCTACACCTTC. Translating gives CASSPRTAINYGYTF.

The rearrangement links TRBV11-1 to TRBJ2-7, with TRBD2 matching over 9 bases. V shed 5 bases, J shed 1 base, and the junction held 9 bases outside the gene matches. The CDR3 has 16 amino acids. Per the germline V gene, CDR1 is SGHAT and CDR2 is FQDESV (reference sequence). DNA of the CDR3: TGTGCCAGCAGCCGTACCAGCGGGGGGCGTTCCTACGAGCAGTACTTC. Protein product: CASSRTSGGRSYEQYF.

CDR3 sequence reads: CASSGGAGNEQFF. CDR3 nucleotides: TGTGCCAGCAGTGGGGGGGCCGGCAATGAGCAGTTCTTC. The chain couples TRBV9 to TRBJ2-1, with D maybe TRBD2 (7 bases). This CDR3 region has 13 residues. In germline, CDR1 is SGDLS, CDR2 YYNGEE. Trimming shortened V by 5 bases and J by 6 bases, and 12 bases separated the two germline ends.

This sequence joins TRBV7-9 and TRBJ2-4; D ambiguous. Germline V CDR1 and CDR2: SEHNR, FQNEAQ (reference sequence). The V end was cut by 0 bases, the J end by 8 bases, with 8 bases between. The CDR3 is 13 amino acids. In DNA form, the CDR3 reads TGTGCCAGCAGCTTAGCGCCTGGCGACATTCAGTACTTC. Encoded protein: CASSLAPGDIQYF.

This clonotype showed up just once. The chain links TRBV12-3 or TRBV12-4 to TRBJ2-3; tentatively, D is TRBD2 (5 bases). This CDR3 region has 16 residues. V lost 6 bases and J 4 bases, leaving 20 bases between the germline ends. CDR3 residues: CASRQPGGRSPDTQYF. CDR3 in DNA: TGTGCCAGCAGGCAACCCGGAGGTCGCTCGCCAGATACGCAGTATTTT.